The clone carrying this T cell receptor (beta chain) occurred once. The data were obtained in a study of PD-1 blockade in classical Hodgkin lymphoma. Sample time point: newly diagnosed, previously untreated cHL patient sample. Magnetic depletion of non-target cells from thawed PBMCs yielded purified CD8+ T cells. Serving as comparison were PBMCs from newly diagnosed, untreated classical Hodgkin lymphoma, which were sequenced alongside the relapsed/refractory trial patients. Trimming took 7 bases from V and 11 from J; bases not matched to a gene: 10. The germline gives CDR1 MDHEN, CDR2 SYDVKM. The CDR3 has 14 amino acids. Profiling relied on immunoSEQ multiplex PCR, and the TCRdb table lists in-frame clones only, not all of them. Here the sample spans about 14,000 clones, 91% being singletons.

The source of this sequence is a human donor with classical Hodgkin lymphoma. The specimen was CD8+ T cells from blood. The V and J genes are TRBV28 and TRBJ1-6, with TRBD1 identical over 8 bases. The CDR3 DNA follows: TGTGCCAGCAACTTTGGACAGGGAGTCGCACCCCTCCACTTT. Its protein product is CASNFGQGVAPLHF.